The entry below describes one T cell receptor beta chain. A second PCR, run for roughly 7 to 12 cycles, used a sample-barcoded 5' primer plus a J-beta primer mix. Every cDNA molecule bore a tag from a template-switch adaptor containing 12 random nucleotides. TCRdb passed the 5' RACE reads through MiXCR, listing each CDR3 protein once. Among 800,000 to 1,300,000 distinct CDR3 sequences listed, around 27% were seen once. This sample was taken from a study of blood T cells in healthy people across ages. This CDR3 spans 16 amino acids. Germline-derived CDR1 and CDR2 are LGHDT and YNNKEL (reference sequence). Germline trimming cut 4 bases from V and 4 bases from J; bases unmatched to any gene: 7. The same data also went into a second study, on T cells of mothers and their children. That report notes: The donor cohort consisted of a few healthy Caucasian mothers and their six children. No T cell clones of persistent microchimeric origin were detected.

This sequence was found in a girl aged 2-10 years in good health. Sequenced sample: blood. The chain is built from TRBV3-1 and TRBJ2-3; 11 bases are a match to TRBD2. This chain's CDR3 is CASSPPSGGPPDTQYF. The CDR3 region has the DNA TGTGCCAGCAGCCCTCCTAGCGGGGGGCCTCCAGATACGCAGTATTTT.